The next 8 T cell receptor beta chains were all read from a single sample in a study of CD8 T cells in ankylosing spondylitis. The antigens for these receptors are not known. Whole-study findings and limits: A motif in TCR beta, a set of about eight highly homologous variants, appeared characteristic of ankylosing spondylitis blood.

TCRdb analysed the 5' RACE reads with MiXCR anew, one entry per CDR3 protein. In the table there are roughly 700,000 distinct CDR3 sequences, 15% to 20% of which are singletons. Sequenced: blood, either unsorted or a sorted T cell fraction (not recorded which). The receptors stem from a male donor with ankylosing spondylitis.

This clonotype was counted at least ten times. The chain uses TRBV12-3 or TRBV12-4 and TRBJ2-1; the match to TRBD2 covers 7 bases. The ends lost 6 bases at V and 1 base at J; junction bases unmatched: 6. The CDR3 covers 15 residues. CDR3 protein: CASREGGVSYNEQFF. CDR3 DNA sequence: TGTGCCAGCAGGGAGGGAGGGGTATCCTACAATGAGCAGTTCTTC.

This clonotype was seen a few times. The chain is built from TRBV20-1 and TRBJ2-7; 7 bases match TRBD1. The ends lost 0 bases at V and 9 bases at J; junction bases unmatched: 11. The germline V gene has CDR1 DFQATT and CDR2 SNEGSKA (reference sequence). The CDR3 sequence is 14 residues long. The CDR3 reads CSAREVKGGPVQYF. The CDR3 DNA reads as TGCAGTGCTAGAGAGGTGAAAGGGGGCCCCGTGCAGTACTTC.

The chain uses TRBV20-1 and TRBJ1-2, with D uncertain. This CDR3 is 12 amino acids long. Germline V gene lookup returns CDR1 DFQATT and CDR2 SNEGSKA (reference sequence). Trimming took off 4 bases at V and 8 bases at J, with 14 bases between the two ends. The CDR3 region has the DNA TGCAGTGCTAAGGCAGGCCGCGGGGGCTACACCTTC. It is translated as CSAKAGRGGYTF.

Only a few counts were recorded for this clonotype. The chain uses TRBV28 and TRBJ1-5; TRBD1 might be the D (6 bases). Trimming stripped 3 bases from V and 2 bases from J, with 14 bases between. Germline CDR1 and CDR2: MDHEN and SYDVKM. This CDR3 spans 16 amino acids. CDR3 protein: CASSLARGVRNQPQHF. The CDR3 coding sequence is TGTGCCAGCAGTTTGGCCAGGGGAGTGCGCAATCAGCCCCAGCATTTT.

This clonotype was seen at least ten times. For the CDR3, the DNA is TGCGCCAGCAGCTCCTACCTTCGAGGGACTAGCGGAAACACAGATACGCAGTATTTT. Translating gives CASSSYLRGTSGNTDTQYF. This chain uses TRBV5-1 with TRBJ2-3; TRBD2 agrees at 11 bases. CDR3 size: 19 residues. J gave up 2 bases and V 3 bases, and 14 bases lay outside the gene matches. CDR1 is SGHRS and CDR2 is YFSETQ in the germline V gene.

The chain links TRBV29-1 to TRBJ2-2, with D tentatively TRBD1 or TRBD2 (7 bases each). In germline, CDR1 is SQVTM, CDR2 ANQGSEA. The CDR3 is 15 amino acids. The V end was cut by 2 bases, the J end by 6 bases, with 16 bases between. CDR3 sequence reads: CSVEWGGQQSGELFF. DNA for the CDR3: TGCAGCGTTGAATGGGGGGGACAGCAATCCGGGGAGCTGTTTTTT.

The V and J genes are TRBV6-1 and TRBJ1-2; the match to TRBD1 covers 7 bases. This CDR3 comprises 18 residues. CDR1 MNHNS and CDR2 SASEGT come from the germline V gene. V lost 6 bases and J lost 1; bases outside the gene matches: 17. The CDR3 DNA follows: TGTGCCAGCAGCCCCTCAGGGAGGGGGCGAGTGGTTAACTATGGCTACACCTTC. It is translated as CASSPSGRGRVVNYGYTF.

This sequence joins TRBV24-1 and TRBJ1-2, with D uncertain. Germline CDR1 and CDR2: KGHDR and SFDVKD. The CDR3 length is 11 residues. Deletions cut 4 bases from V and 6 bases from J, with 5 bases between. The CDR3 loop reads CATSDSHGYTF. CDR3 coding DNA: TGTGCCACCAGTGACAGCCATGGCTACACCTTC.